This is a list of T cell receptor beta chains from one sample in a study of blood T cell repertoires in COVID-19. The assay was immunoSEQ multiplex PCR, and TCRdb's table has in-frame clones only and misses some. This table has tens of thousands of clones, 90% appearing once. Sequenced sample: peripheral blood. These receptors all stem from an older woman with active COVID-19. CDR3s include the opening cysteine and the closing phenylalanine or tryptophan. Each record gives: J gene, V gene, clone size, D gene, CDR3 DNA, CDR3 protein. The D gene is left open where the match is weak. Expanded clones are given a class, and other clones once, few, many or no size at all.

>TRBJ1-2|TRBV28|.|TRBD1
TGTGCCAGCAGAGAGGACAGGCCTAGTGGCTACACCTTC
CASREDRPSGYTF
>TRBJ1-1|TRBV6-5|.|.
TGTGCCAGCAGTTCCTCTAGGGGGAAGGCTGAAGCTTTCTTT
CASSSSRGKAEAFF
>TRBJ2-1|TRBV6-2/TRBV6-3|.|TRBD1
TGTGCCAGCAGCCGGGACAGGGGTGGGTTTGAGCAGTTCTTC
CASSRDRGGFEQFF
>TRBJ1-4|TRBV3-1/TRBV3-2|.|.
TGTGCCAGCAGCCCGGAATCTTGGGGGGTTAATGAAAAACTGTTTTTT
CASSPESWGVNEKLFF
>TRBJ2-3|TRBV5-1|.|.
TGCGCCAGCAGCTTGAGCGGCGGCCGGAGTCCCACAGATACGCAGTATTTT
CASSLSGGRSPTDTQYF
>TRBJ2-2|TRBV11-2|.|TRBD2
TGTGCCAGCAGCACAGCGGGACTAGTCCCCGGGGAGCTGTTTTTT
CASSTAGLVPGELFF
>TRBJ2-7|TRBV6-5|few|TRBD1
TGTGCCAGTAAACAGGGGGGCGCACACGACTACGAGCAGTACTTC
CASKQGGAHDYEQYF
>TRBJ2-5|TRBV7-9|.|TRBD2
TGTGCCAGCAGCTTAATGGCGGGAGAAGAGACCCAGTACTTC
CASSLMAGEETQYF
>TRBJ2-5|TRBV18|.|.
TGTGCCAGCTCACTCCGAGAGGCTTCTCAAGAGACCCAGTACTTC
CASSLREASQETQYF
>TRBJ1-5|TRBV18|.|.
TGTGCCAGCTCTGAACAGGGAGGGGGTCAGCCCCAGCATTTT
CASSEQGGGQPQHF
>TRBJ1-6|TRBV7-7|.|TRBD1
TGTGCCAGCAGCCGGACAGGGAGGTCACCCCTCCACTTT
CASSRTGRSPLHF
>TRBJ2-1|TRBV28|.|TRBD2
TGTGCCAGCAGCCTACGGGGGTGGAGCGGGACTAGCCATGAGCAGTTCTTC
CASSLRGWSGTSHEQFF
>TRBJ1-2|TRBV4-3|once|.
TGCGCCAGCAGCCAAGACGGACAGCATCCTAACTATGGCTACACCTTC
CASSQDGQHPNYGYTF
>TRBJ2-1|TRBV6-5|few|.
TGTGCCAGCAGTGACTCCCGTTACAATGAGCAGTTCTTC
CASSDSRYNEQFF
>TRBJ1-3|TRBV27|.|.
TGTGCCAGCAGTTCGGGACTCCCGGGCACCATATATTTT
CASSSGLPGTIYF
>TRBJ2-7|TRBV3-1/TRBV3-2|.|.
TGTGCCAGCAGCCCCCGCAGGGATGGTGCCTACGAGCAGTACTTC
CASSPRRDGAYEQYF
>TRBJ1-2|TRBV9|.|.
TGTGCCAGCAGCGTAGCCCCGACAGCGGGTAATGGCTACACCTTC
CASSVAPTAGNGYTF
>TRBJ2-7|TRBV25-1|.|TRBD2
TGTGCCAGCAGTGGTTTCCTCCGCGGGAGGGCCTACGAGCAGTACTTC
CASSGFLRGRAYEQYF
>TRBJ2-3|TRBV5-1|.|.
TGCGCCAGCAGCTTGGAACGGGGGAACACAGATACGCAGTATTTT
CASSLERGNTDTQYF
>TRBJ2-1|TRBV5-6|.|TRBD1
TGTGCCAGCAGGGCGAGGACAGGCGAGCAGTTCTTC
CASRARTGEQFF
>TRBJ1-1|TRBV15|once|.
TGTGCCACCAGCAGAGATTTCGGCACTGAAGCTTTCTTT
CATSRDFGTEAFF
>TRBJ2-7|TRBV28|once|TRBD1
TGTGCCAGCCTTTATGGGACAGGGATTTCAAAGCAGTACTTC
CASLYGTGISKQYF
>TRBJ1-5|TRBV7-8|.|.
TGTGCCAGCAGCTCGGAGACAGTTCAGCCCCAGCATTTT
CASSSETVQPQHF
>TRBJ1-3|TRBV28|.|.
TGTGCCACGAACTTAGGAAACACCATATATTTT
CATNLGNTIYF
>TRBJ2-5|TRBV19|.|.
TGTGCCAGTAGTATCCAGGGGCTCGGAGAGACCCAGTACTTC
CASSIQGLGETQYF
>TRBJ1-1|TRBV7-9|once|TRBD1
TGTGCCAGCAGAAACAAGGGGGCTGCTGAAGCTTTCTTT
CASRNKGAAEAFF
>TRBJ2-7|TRBV3-1/TRBV3-2|.|TRBD1
TGTGCCAGCAGCCAAGGTCGGACAGGGGGCTACGAGCAGTACTTC
CASSQGRTGGYEQYF
>TRBJ2-5|TRBV19|.|TRBD1
TGTGCCAGTATGGGGTCGACAGGGCCGGGGACCCAGTACTTC
CASMGSTGPGTQYF